This entry describes one TCR beta chain. Its target is unknown. MiXCR was run by TCRdb on the 5' RACE reads, yielding one entry per CDR3 protein. Found here are around 420,000 distinct CDR3 sequences, approximately 24% of them singletons; the top ten hold around 9.5%. This CDR3 spans 14 amino acids. The germline V and J ends were trimmed by 5 bases and 5 bases, with 13 bases remaining between them. Germline lookup yields CDR1 LNHDA and CDR2 SQIVND (reference sequence). This entry belongs to a study of T-cell memory formation after mild COVID-19. Study observations and caveats: Clones contracting day 15 to 85 were balanced CD4/CD8; later expanders leaned CD4+. The CD4+ clones that contracted clustered mainly within CM and EM, and the CD8+ clones concentrated in EMRA.

The origin of this receptor is an adult woman who had mild COVID-19 (a few samples of this study predate the infection). Cell type and time point are not known. The V call is TRBV19, the J call TRBJ1-5; D ambiguous. The sequencing sample was made of PBMCs or a T cell subset sorted from them (not recorded which). The CDR3 spells CASSAGGPDQPQHF. As DNA, the CDR3 is TGTGCCAGTAGTGCGGGAGGGCCGGATCAGCCCCAGCATTTT.